The clone carrying this T cell receptor beta chain was detected many times. What it binds is not known. The sample originates from a study of blood T cells in healthy people across ages. Study-wide points: The CMV status of each donor remained undetermined, and this could have confounded shifts in expanded clonotypes.

Next came a second PCR, run for about 7 to 12 cycles, which used a sample-barcoded 5' primer along with a J-beta primer mix. TCRdb reprocessed the 5' RACE reads via MiXCR and lists one record per CDR3 protein. Of under 2,000,000 distinct CDR3 sequences in the sample, 49% were seen once. Germline V CDR1 and CDR2: SQVTM, ANQGSEA. Trimming took off 3 bases at V and 4 bases at J, with 3 bases between the two ends. This CDR3 contains 10 residues. This chain joins TRBV29-1 and TRBJ1-2; unclear D gene. The specimen was blood. The sequence was collected from a woman aged 40 to 50 in good health. The CDR3 coding sequence is TGCAGCGTTGACACCTATGGCTACACCTTC. Protein sequence: CSVDTYGYTF. Looking up the rest from reference TRBV29-1 and TRBJ1-2 gives the full variable domain: SAVISQKPSRDICQRGTSLTIQCQVDSQVTMMFWYRQQPGQSLTLIATANQGSEATYESGFVIDKFPISRPNLTFSTLTVSNMSPEDSSIYLCSVDTYGYTFGSGTRLTVV.